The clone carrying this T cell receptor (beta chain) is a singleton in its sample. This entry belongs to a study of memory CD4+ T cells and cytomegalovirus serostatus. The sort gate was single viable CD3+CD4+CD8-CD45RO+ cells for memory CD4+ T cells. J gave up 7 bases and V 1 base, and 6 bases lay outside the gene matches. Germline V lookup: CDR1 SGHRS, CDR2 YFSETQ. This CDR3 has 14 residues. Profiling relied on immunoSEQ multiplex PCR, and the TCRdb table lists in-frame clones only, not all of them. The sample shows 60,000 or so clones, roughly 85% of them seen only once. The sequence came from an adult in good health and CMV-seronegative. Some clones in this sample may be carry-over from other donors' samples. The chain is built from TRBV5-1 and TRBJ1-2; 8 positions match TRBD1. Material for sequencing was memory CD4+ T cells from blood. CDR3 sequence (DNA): TGCGCCAGCAGCTTGCGGCAGGGGGCTGGTGGCTACACCTTC. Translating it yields CASSLRQGAGGYTF.